The rows below give T cell receptor beta chains drawn from one sample of a study of T cell responses to AZD1222 COVID-19 vaccine. Sequencing used immunoSEQ multiplex PCR; TCRdb keeps in-frame clones, though not all of them. This table has over 100,000 clones, 88% appearing once. Sample: peripheral blood, taken on day 0 of MenACWY control vaccination. These receptor sequences come from an adult in good health. Each CDR3 is given with its conserved first and last residue. A D gene is named only where the DNA matches it firmly. Not every row has a clone size; where given, it reads once, few, many or a size class.

v_gene	d_gene	j_gene	abundance	CDR3aa	CDR3nt
TRBV30	TRBD2	TRBJ2-7	once	CAWSGGLAASYEQYF	TGTGCCTGGAGTGGGGGACTAGCGGCGTCCTACGAGCAGTACTTC
TRBV7-9	.	TRBJ1-3	.	CASRAGTRSGNTIYF	TGTGCCAGCAGGGCGGGAACCAGGTCTGGAAACACCATATATTTT
TRBV2	.	TRBJ1-1	.	CASSEVGLVAMNTEAFF	TGTGCCAGCAGTGAAGTGGGTTTGGTGGCGATGAACACTGAAGCTTTCTTT
TRBV6-2/TRBV6-3	TRBD1	TRBJ1-4	.	CASSQDRGGEKLFF	TGTGCCAGCAGTCAGGACAGGGGAGGCGAAAAACTGTTTTTT
TRBV6-1	.	TRBJ2-5	.	CASSENPEQETQYF	TGTGCCAGCAGTGAAAACCCTGAACAAGAGACCCAGTACTTC
TRBV3-1/TRBV3-2	.	TRBJ1-1	.	CASSQVSEAFF	TGTGCCAGCAGCCAAGTGTCTGAAGCTTTCTTT
TRBV19	.	TRBJ2-1	.	CASSISLGPHNEQFF	TGTGCCAGTAGTATCTCCCTAGGACCCCACAATGAGCAGTTCTTC
TRBV28	.	TRBJ1-6	.	CASTYSNSPLHF	TGTGCCAGCACCTACAGTAATTCACCCCTCCACTTT
TRBV7-9	.	TRBJ1-2	.	CASSLGHSQGGYTF	TGTGCCAGCAGCCTGGGACATTCACAGGGTGGCTACACCTTC
TRBV7-8	.	TRBJ2-5	.	CASSFWAERQETQYF	TGTGCCAGCAGCTTCTGGGCCGAACGCCAAGAGACCCAGTACTTC
TRBV11-2	.	TRBJ1-6	few	CASSYDGSPSSYNSPLHF	TGTGCCAGCAGCTACGACGGATCTCCGAGCTCCTATAATTCACCCCTCCACTTT
TRBV19	.	TRBJ1-1	.	CASSISWTNEAFF	TGTGCCAGTAGTATAAGTTGGACGAATGAAGCTTTCTTT
TRBV5-1	TRBD2	TRBJ2-1	once	CASSLAARGGGYNEQFF	TGCGCCAGCAGCTTGGCAGCCCGGGGCGGGGGTTACAATGAGCAGTTCTTC
TRBV28	.	TRBJ2-7	.	CASTLNRDEQYF	TGTGCCAGCACCCTAAACAGGGACGAGCAGTACTTC
TRBV21-1	.	TRBJ1-6	.	CASTWDGDSPLHF	TGTGCCAGCACCTGGGACGGTGATTCACCCCTCCACTTT
TRBV10-2	TRBD1	TRBJ1-1	.	CASLQGAGTEAFF	TGCGCCAGTTTACAGGGGGCAGGCACTGAAGCTTTCTTT
TRBV9	.	TRBJ2-3	.	CASSVVSTDTQYF	TGTGCCAGCAGCGTGGTTAGTACAGATACGCAGTATTTT
TRBV19	.	TRBJ1-5	.	CASSTDMAGRQPQHF	TGTGCCAGTAGTACGGACATGGCCGGTAGACAGCCCCAGCATTTT
TRBV7-2	.	TRBJ2-1	few	CASSFGDINEQFF	TGTGCCAGCAGCTTCGGGGACATCAATGAGCAGTTCTTC
TRBV28	.	TRBJ2-1	once	CASSPRRGLGTIDEQFF	TGTGCCAGCAGTCCTCGCCGAGGGTTGGGCACAATCGATGAGCAGTTCTTC
TRBV5-1	TRBD1	TRBJ2-7	.	CASSLGGQVFHEQYF	TGCGCCAGCAGCTTGGGGGGACAGGTGTTCCACGAGCAGTACTTC
TRBV28	.	TRBJ1-2	.	CASSGGGTLQHGYTF	TGTGCCAGCAGCGGGGGGGGGACCCTCCAGCATGGCTACACCTTC
TRBV5-1	.	TRBJ1-2	.	CASSSLPGGTYGYTF	TGCGCCAGCAGCTCATTGCCGGGGGGCACCTATGGCTACACCTTC
TRBV20-1	.	TRBJ2-3	.	CSADNTDTQYF	TGCAGTGCTGACAACACAGATACGCAGTATTTT
TRBV7-8	.	TRBJ2-3	.	CASSLTGRATDTQYF	TGTGCCAGCAGCCTCACGGGACGAGCCACAGATACGCAGTATTTT